The present T cell receptor (beta chain) was sequenced within a study of pediatric ulcerative colitis. Study results and limitations: Clonal expansions reduced rectal repertoire diversity in acute severe colitis. Ulcerative colitis patients shared more blood-rectal clones than controls.

Trimming removed 2 bases from V and 9 bases from J; junction bases left unmatched: 14. The germline V gene has CDR1 LGHNA and CDR2 YSLEER. The CDR3 totals 17 residues. To note about this clone: As yet, its antigen is unknown.

Ulcerative colitis patients received no immunosuppressive medication before the diagnostic colonoscopy. Blood was drawn at the time of colonoscopy. Here immunoSEQ multiplex PCR was the method, and the copy in TCRdb shows in-frame clones only, minus some. The table lists approximately 60,000 clones, roughly nine tenths of them singletons. The sequence derives from a boy younger than 18 with severe ulcerative colitis. The gene calls are TRBV4-3 and TRBJ2-1, with 9 bases lining up with TRBD2. The specimen was blood. CDR3 sequence: CASSQSTGVAGVTEQFF. For the CDR3, the DNA is TGCGCCAGCAGCCAATCAACGGGGGTAGCGGGAGTGACTGAGCAGTTCTTC.